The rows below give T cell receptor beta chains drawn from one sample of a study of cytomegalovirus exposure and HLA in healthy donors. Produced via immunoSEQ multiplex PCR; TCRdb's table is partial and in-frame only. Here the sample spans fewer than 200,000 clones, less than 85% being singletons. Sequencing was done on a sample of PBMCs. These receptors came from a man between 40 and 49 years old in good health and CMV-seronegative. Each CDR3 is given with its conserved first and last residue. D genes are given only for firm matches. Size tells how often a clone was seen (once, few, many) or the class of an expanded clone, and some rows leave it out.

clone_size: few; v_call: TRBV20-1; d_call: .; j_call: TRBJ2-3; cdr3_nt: TGCAGTGCTCGCCGGGGGGATACGCAGTATTTT; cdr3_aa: CSARRGDTQYF
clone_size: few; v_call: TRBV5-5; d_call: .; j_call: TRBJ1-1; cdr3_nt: TGTGCCAGCAGCCCCCGAAACATGAACACTGAAGCTTTCTTT; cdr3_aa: CASSPRNMNTEAFF
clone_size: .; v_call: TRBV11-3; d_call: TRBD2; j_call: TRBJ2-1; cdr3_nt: TGTGCCAGCAGCTCGCTCGGGACTAGCGGGAGCTATGAGCAGTTCTTC; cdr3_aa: CASSSLGTSGSYEQFF
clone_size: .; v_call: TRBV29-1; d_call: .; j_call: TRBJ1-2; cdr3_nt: TGCAGCGTTGACAAACAGGGAGCTAACTATGGCTACACCTTC; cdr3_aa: CSVDKQGANYGYTF
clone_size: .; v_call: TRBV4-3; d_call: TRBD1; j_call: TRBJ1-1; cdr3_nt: TGCGCCAGCAGCCAAGAGGGACAGCTGAACACTGAAGCTTTCTTT; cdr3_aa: CASSQEGQLNTEAFF
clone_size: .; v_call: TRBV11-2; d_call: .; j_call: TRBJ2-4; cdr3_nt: TGTGCCAGCAGCCCCCGCTTACTAGCCAAAAACATTCAGTACTTC; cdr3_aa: CASSPRLLAKNIQYF
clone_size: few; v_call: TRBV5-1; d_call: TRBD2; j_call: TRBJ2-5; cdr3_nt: TGCGCCAGCAGCTTGTCGCCTAGCGGTCACGGGGAGACCCAGTACTTC; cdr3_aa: CASSLSPSGHGETQYF
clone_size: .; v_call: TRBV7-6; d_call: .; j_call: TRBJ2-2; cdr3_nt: TGTGCCAGCAGCGCTCAGCAGGGCGCCGGGGAGCTGTTTTTT; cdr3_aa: CASSAQQGAGELFF
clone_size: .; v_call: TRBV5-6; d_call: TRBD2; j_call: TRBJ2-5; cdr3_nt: TGTGCCAGCAGCTTAACTAGCGGGAGGGCCGTTGCAGAGACCCAGTACTTC; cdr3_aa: CASSLTSGRAVAETQYF
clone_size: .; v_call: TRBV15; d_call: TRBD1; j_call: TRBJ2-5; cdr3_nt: TGTGCCACCAGCAGAGGCGGGACAGGGGATACCCAGTACTTC; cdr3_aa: CATSRGGTGDTQYF
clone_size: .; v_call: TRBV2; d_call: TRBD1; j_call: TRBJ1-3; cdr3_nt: TGTGCCAGCAGTGGGACAGGGTTGAACACCATATATTTT; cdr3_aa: CASSGTGLNTIYF
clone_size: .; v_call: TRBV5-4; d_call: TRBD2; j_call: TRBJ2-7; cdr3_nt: TGTGCCAGCAGCGCCGGACTAGCGGGGGCCTCCTACGAGCAGTACTTC; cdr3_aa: CASSAGLAGASYEQYF
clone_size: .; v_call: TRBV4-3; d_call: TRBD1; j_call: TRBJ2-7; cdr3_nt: TGCGCCAGCAGCCAAGTCTCGGGACAGGAGAGCTCCTACGAGCAGTACTTC; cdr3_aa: CASSQVSGQESSYEQYF
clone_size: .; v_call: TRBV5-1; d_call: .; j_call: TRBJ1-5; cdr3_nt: TGCGCCAGCAGCTTCGGACCGGGAAAAAGTCAGCCCCAGCATTTT; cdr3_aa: CASSFGPGKSQPQHF
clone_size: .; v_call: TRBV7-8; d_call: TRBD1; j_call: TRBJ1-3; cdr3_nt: TGTGCCAGCAGCGCTGGGACAGGGATCTCTGGAAACACCATATATTTT; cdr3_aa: CASSAGTGISGNTIYF
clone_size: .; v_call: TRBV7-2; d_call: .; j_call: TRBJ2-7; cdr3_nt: TGTGCCAGCAGCTCGATGGACGGGATCTCCTACGAGCAGTACTTC; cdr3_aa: CASSSMDGISYEQYF
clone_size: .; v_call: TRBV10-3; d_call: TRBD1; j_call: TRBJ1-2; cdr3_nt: TGTGCCATCAGTGAGGCCGGGACAGGGGTAGGTGGCTACACCTTC; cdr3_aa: CAISEAGTGVGGYTF
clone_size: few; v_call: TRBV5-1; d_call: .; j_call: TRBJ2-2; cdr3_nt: TGCGCCAGCAGCTTGGTAACAGGGAAGGGCACCGGGGAGCTGTTTTTT; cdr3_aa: CASSLVTGKGTGELFF
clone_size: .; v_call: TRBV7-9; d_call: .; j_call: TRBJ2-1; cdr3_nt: TGTGCCAGCAGCCTAGCCTCAGTAGAGCAGTTCTTC; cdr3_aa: CASSLASVEQFF
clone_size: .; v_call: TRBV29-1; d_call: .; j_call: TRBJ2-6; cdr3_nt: TGCAGCGTTGAAAAAGGGGCTAGTGGGGCCAACGTCCTGACTTTC; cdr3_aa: CSVEKGASGANVLTF
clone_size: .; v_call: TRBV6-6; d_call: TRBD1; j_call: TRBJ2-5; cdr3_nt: TGTGCCAGCAGTTTCGGACAGGGGCGACACCAAGAGACCCAGTACTTC; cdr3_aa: CASSFGQGRHQETQYF
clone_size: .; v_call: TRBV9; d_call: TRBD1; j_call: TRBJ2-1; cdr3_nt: TGTGCCAGCAGCACTCGGACAGGGGGGGTCTACAATGAGCAGTTCTTC; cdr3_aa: CASSTRTGGVYNEQFF
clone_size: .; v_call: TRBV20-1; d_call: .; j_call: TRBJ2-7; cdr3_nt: TGCAGTGCTCTCCGGGGCTACGAGCAGTACTTC; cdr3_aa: CSALRGYEQYF
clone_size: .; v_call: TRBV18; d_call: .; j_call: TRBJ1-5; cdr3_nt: TGTGCCAGCTCACCAGATCCGGGGGGCTGGCAGCCCCAGCATTTT; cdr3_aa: CASSPDPGGWQPQHF
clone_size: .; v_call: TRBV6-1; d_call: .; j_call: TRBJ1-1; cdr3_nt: TGTGCCACCTGGTTGACGGGGAACACTGAAGCTTTCTTT; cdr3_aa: CATWLTGNTEAFF